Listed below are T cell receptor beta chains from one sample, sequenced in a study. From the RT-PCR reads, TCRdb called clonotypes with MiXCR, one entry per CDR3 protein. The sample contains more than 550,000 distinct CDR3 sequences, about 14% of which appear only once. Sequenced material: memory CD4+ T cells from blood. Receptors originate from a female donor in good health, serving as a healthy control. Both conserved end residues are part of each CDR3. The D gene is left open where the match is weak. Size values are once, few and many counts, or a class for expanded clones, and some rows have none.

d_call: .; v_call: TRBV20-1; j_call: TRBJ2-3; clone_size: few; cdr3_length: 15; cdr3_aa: CSARSLLESTDTQYF; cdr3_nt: TGCAGTGCTAGATCCCTCCTAGAAAGCACAGATACGCAGTATTTT
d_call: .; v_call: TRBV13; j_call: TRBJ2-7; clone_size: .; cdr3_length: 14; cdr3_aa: CASSLVGAYHEQYF; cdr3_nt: TGTGCCAGCAGCTTGGTCGGAGCGTACCACGAGCAGTACTTC
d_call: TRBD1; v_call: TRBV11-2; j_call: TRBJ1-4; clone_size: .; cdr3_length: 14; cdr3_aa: CASSLNDRDEKLFF; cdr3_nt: TGTGCCAGCAGCTTAAACGACAGGGATGAAAAACTGTTTTTT
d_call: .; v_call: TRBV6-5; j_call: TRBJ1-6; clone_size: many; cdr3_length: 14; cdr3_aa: CASRPTAYNSPLHF; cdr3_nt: TGTGCCAGCAGGCCGACGGCTTATAATTCACCCCTCCACTTT
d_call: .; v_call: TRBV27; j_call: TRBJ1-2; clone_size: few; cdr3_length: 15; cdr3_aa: CASSNPRGGNYGYTF; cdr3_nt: TGTGCCAGCAGTAACCCGAGAGGGGGTAACTATGGCTACACCTTC
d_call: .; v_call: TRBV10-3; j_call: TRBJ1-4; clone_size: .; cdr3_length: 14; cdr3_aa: CATSPSSNNEKLFF; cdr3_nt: TGTGCCACCTCCCCGTCCAGCAATAATGAAAAACTGTTTTTT
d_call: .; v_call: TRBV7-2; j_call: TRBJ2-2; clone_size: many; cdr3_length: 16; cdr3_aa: CASSPTGRVNTGELFF; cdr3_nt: TGTGCCAGCAGCCCCACGGGACGGGTGAACACCGGGGAGCTGTTTTTT
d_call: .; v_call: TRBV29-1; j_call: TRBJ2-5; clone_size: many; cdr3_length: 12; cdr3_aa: CSAGLGGETQYF; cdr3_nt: TGCAGCGCCGGACTAGGGGGAGAGACCCAGTACTTC
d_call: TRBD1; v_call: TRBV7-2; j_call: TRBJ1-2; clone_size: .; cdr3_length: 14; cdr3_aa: CASSLNRGRSGYTF; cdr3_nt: TGTGCCAGCAGCTTAAACAGGGGCCGCTCTGGCTACACCTTC
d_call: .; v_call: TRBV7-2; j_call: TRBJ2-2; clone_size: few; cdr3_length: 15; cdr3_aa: CASSLSRGYTGELFF; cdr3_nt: TGTGCCAGCAGCTTGTCTCGCGGATACACCGGGGAGCTGTTTTTT
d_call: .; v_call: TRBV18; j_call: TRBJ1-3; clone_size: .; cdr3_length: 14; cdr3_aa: CASSLRNYGNTIYF; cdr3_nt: TGTGCCAGCTCACTACGGAATTATGGAAACACCATATATTTT
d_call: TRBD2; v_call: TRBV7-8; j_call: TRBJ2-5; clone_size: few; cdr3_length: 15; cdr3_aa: CASSVISGGQTPVYF; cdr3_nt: TGTGCCAGCAGCGTCATTAGCGGGGGACAAACGCCCGTGTACTTC
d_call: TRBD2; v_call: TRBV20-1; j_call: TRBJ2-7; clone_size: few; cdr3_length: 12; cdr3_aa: CSATSGPYEQYF; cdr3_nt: TGCAGTGCTACTAGCGGTCCCTACGAGCAGTACTTC
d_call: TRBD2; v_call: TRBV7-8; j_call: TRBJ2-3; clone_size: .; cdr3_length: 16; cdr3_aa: CASSLWGGGDTDTQYF; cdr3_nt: TGTGCCAGCAGCTTATGGGGCGGGGGTGACACAGATACGCAGTATTTT
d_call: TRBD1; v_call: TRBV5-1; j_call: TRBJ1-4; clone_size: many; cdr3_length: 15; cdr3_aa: CASRRSQGANEKLFF; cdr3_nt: TGCGCCAGCAGGCGATCACAGGGGGCTAATGAAAAACTGTTTTTT
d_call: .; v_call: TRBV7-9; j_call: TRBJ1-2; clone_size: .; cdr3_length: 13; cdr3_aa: CAGRSAGNYGYTF; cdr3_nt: TGTGCCGGGAGGAGCGCAGGGAACTATGGCTACACCTTC